Below, 5 T cell receptor beta chains from the same sample are listed, as sequenced in a study of cytomegalovirus exposure and HLA in healthy donors. Use of 60 Vbeta and 13 Jbeta primers characterized the PCR. Clones were sequenced by immunoSEQ multiplex PCR, and TCRdb holds only the in-frame ones, with some missing. The sample contains 150,000 to 200,000 clones, 80% to 90% of which appear only once. The specimen was PBMCs. The receptors were gathered from a young man in good health and CMV-seropositive.

The chain uses TRBV10-3 and TRBJ1-1; TRBD1 might be the D (5 bases). Germline CDR1 reads ENHRY; CDR2 reads SYGVKD. V lost 3 bases to trimming and J lost 1 base, with 15 bases between them. The CDR3 runs 16 residues. CDR3 amino acids: CAISDLDLGGNTEAFF. CDR3 DNA sequence: TGTGCCATCAGTGATCTAGATTTGGGGGGGAACACTGAAGCTTTCTTT.

The genes are TRBV7-9 and TRBJ1-2; a possible D gene is TRBD1 (5 bases). Germline assignment: CDR1 SEHNR and CDR2 FQNEAQ (reference sequence). The CDR3 covers 14 residues. V lost 5 bases, J lost 4 bases, and 14 bases lay in between. The CDR3 reads CASSPQGLGYGYTF. In DNA form, the CDR3 reads TGTGCCAGCAGCCCGCAGGGTCTCGGCTATGGCTACACCTTC.

This rearrangement joins TRBV7-2 to TRBJ1-2, with 7 nucleotides matching TRBD1. This CDR3 spans 15 amino acids. Germline V gene sequence: CDR1 SGHTA, CDR2 FQGNSA. Germline trimming cut 5 bases from V and 5 bases from J; bases unmatched to any gene: 11. The DNA for the CDR3 is TGTGCCAGCAGCGACCGGACAGGCCTTCCATATGGCTACACCTTC. Its protein product is CASSDRTGLPYGYTF.

The gene calls are TRBV29-1 and TRBJ2-1, with 7 bases aligning to TRBD1. The CDR3 consists of 12 residues. V dropped 8 bases and J dropped 6; count of bases not matched to a gene: 7. The germline gives CDR1 SQVTM, CDR2 ANQGSEA. The CDR3 loop reads CSLRQGSNEQFF. The CDR3 DNA sequence: TGCAGCCTGAGACAGGGATCCAATGAGCAGTTCTTC.

The chain joins TRBV5-1 to TRBJ2-2; 10 nucleotides match TRBD2. The CDR3 has 21 residues. Trimming removed 2 bases from V and 3 bases from J; junction bases left unmatched: 19. The germline V gene has CDR1 SGHRS and CDR2 YFSETQ. CDR3: CASSFGLLAGDGEGDTGELFF. The CDR3 DNA reads as TGCGCCAGCAGCTTCGGGTTGCTAGCGGGGGATGGAGAGGGAGACACCGGGGAGCTGTTTTTT.